This T cell receptor (beta chain) comes out of a study of blood T cell repertoires in COVID-19. Study-wide background: The study drew acute and convalescent COVID-19 samples from the United States, Italy and Spain.

The repertoire was sequenced with immunoSEQ multiplex PCR; TCRdb's copy has only in-frame clones and lacks some. Of about 140,000 clones listed, about 87% are singletons. The ends were cut back, 3 bases at V and 2 bases at J, with 7 bases in the middle. CDR3 length: 13 residues. CDR1 is SGHDN, CDR2 FVKESK, per germline. Sequencing used peripheral blood. The rearrangement links TRBV14 to TRBJ1-1; D uncertain. The TCR comes from a human donor in a cohort sampled during active COVID-19. The CDR3 sequence: CASSHQENTEAFF. CDR3 nucleotides: TGTGCCAGCAGCCACCAGGAAAACACTGAAGCTTTCTTT. The full variable domain, in which reference TRBV14 and TRBJ1-1 provide the parts outside the CDR3, is EAGVTQFPSHSVIEKGQTVTLRCDPISGHDNLYWYRRVMGKEIKFLLHFVKESKQDESGMPNNRFLAERTGGTYSTLKVQPAELEDSGVYFCASSHQENTEAFFGQGTRLTVV.